A selection of T cell receptor beta chains follows, all from one sample in a study of T-cell reconstitution after alpha-beta-depleted transplantation in children. TCRdb ran MiXCR on the PCR reads and lists one entry per CDR3 protein. The table includes some 440,000 distinct CDR3 sequences, around 15% detected once. The sample in question was PBMCs, mostly from graft donor cells, obtained 360 days after TCRalphabeta/CD19-depleted stem cell transplant. All receptors derive from a boy under two years old who had a stem cell transplant for Wiskott-Aldrich syndrome, so the T cells may come from the graft donor. Each CDR3 is given with its conserved first and last residue. A D gene is named only where the DNA matches it firmly. The size entry is marked missing in some rows and otherwise reads once, few, many or a size class.

CDR3 | DNA | length | size | D | J | V
CASSWNTEAFF | TGTGCCAGCAGCTGGAACACTGAAGCTTTCTTT | 11 | - | - | TRBJ1-1 | TRBV28
CASSYSTGAGANVLTF | TGCGCCAGCAGCTACTCGACAGGGGCTGGGGCCAACGTCCTGACTTTC | 16 | - | TRBD1 | TRBJ2-6 | TRBV5-1
CAWTLGRGLNTGELFF | TGTGCCTGGACCCTAGGAAGGGGTTTGAACACCGGGGAGCTGTTTTTT | 16 | - | - | TRBJ2-2 | TRBV30
CASSHGRTGGNTDTQYF | TGTGCCAGCAGTCACGGACGGACAGGGGGCAACACAGATACGCAGTATTTT | 17 | - | TRBD1 | TRBJ2-3 | TRBV6-5
CSVRQVTLSKNIQYF | TGCAGTGTCCGACAGGTGACCCTTTCCAAAAACATTCAGTACTTC | 15 | few | - | TRBJ2-4 | TRBV20-1
CAWSVPSGRVAYEQYF | TGTGCCTGGAGTGTACCTAGCGGGAGGGTGGCCTACGAGCAGTACTTC | 16 | - | TRBD2 | TRBJ2-7 | TRBV30
CASSPPGWVYNEQFF | TGTGCCAGCTCACCACCGGGGTGGGTATACAATGAGCAGTTCTTC | 15 | - | - | TRBJ2-1 | TRBV18
CSASLAGLSSYNEQFF | TGCAGTGCTAGCCTAGCGGGTCTGAGCTCCTACAATGAGCAGTTCTTC | 16 | - | TRBD2 | TRBJ2-1 | TRBV20-1
CASSTPGLAYNEQFF | TGTGCCAGCAGTACCCCGGGACTAGCCTACAATGAGCAGTTCTTC | 15 | many | TRBD2 | TRBJ2-1 | TRBV28
CASKKDGVNTEAFF | TGCGCCAGCAAGAAAGACGGGGTGAACACTGAAGCTTTCTTT | 14 | few | - | TRBJ1-1 | TRBV5-1
CASSLGADRDNEQFF | TGTGCCAGCAGCTTGGGTGCGGACCGGGACAATGAGCAGTTCTTC | 15 | few | - | TRBJ2-1 | TRBV5-6
CARGGTDYSNQPQHF | TGTGCCAGAGGGGGGACGGATTATAGCAATCAGCCCCAGCATTTT | 15 | few | - | TRBJ1-5 | TRBV2
CAISEPIPGDVTEAFF | TGTGCCATCAGTGAGCCAATCCCAGGGGATGTGACTGAAGCTTTCTTT | 16 | - | - | TRBJ1-1 | TRBV10-3
CASSLASGFDSPLHF | TGTGCCAGCAGCTTAGCGTCAGGGTTTGATTCACCCCTCCACTTT | 15 | - | - | TRBJ1-6 | TRBV7-6
CASSYLDTSYEQYF | TGTGCCAGCAGTTACCTCGACACATCCTACGAGCAGTACTTC | 14 | few | - | TRBJ2-7 | TRBV6-5
CASKGSGISYEQYF | TGTGCCAGCAAGGGGAGCGGCATCTCCTACGAGCAGTACTTC | 14 | - | - | TRBJ2-7 | TRBV25-1
CASSSLDSHQPQHF | TGTGCCAGCTCATCCTTGGACAGCCATCAGCCCCAGCATTTT | 14 | many | - | TRBJ1-5 | TRBV18
CASSPGTLNEQYF | TGTGCCAGCTCACCCGGGACATTAAACGAGCAGTACTTC | 13 | - | - | TRBJ2-7 | TRBV18
CAISPASGRARNEQFF | TGTGCCATCAGCCCGGCTAGCGGGAGGGCCCGAAATGAGCAGTTCTTC | 16 | - | TRBD2 | TRBJ2-1 | TRBV10-3
CSVYTGNTEAFF | TGCAGCGTTTACACAGGGAACACTGAAGCTTTCTTT | 12 | few | - | TRBJ1-1 | TRBV29-1
CASSLVSAGRNFSF | TGTGCCAGCAGCTTAGTTTCCGCCGGACGGAATTTTTCCTTC | 14 | - | - | TRBJ2-5 | TRBV11-2
CASSPEGGRKRQTQYF | TGTGCCAGCAGCCCCGAAGGGGGGAGGAAGAGGCAGACCCAGTACTTC | 16 | - | - | TRBJ2-5 | TRBV7-9
CASSPLQGADTQYF | TGCGCCAGCAGCCCCCTCCAGGGCGCAGATACGCAGTATTTT | 14 | many | - | TRBJ2-3 | TRBV5-1
CASSYSRPGGSSYEQYF | TGTGCCAGCAGTTACTCGCGGCCAGGGGGTAGCTCCTACGAGCAGTACTTC | 17 | - | TRBD1 | TRBJ2-7 | TRBV6-5
CSARDQGANSPLHF | TGCAGTGCTAGGGATCAGGGGGCCAATTCACCCCTCCACTTT | 14 | few | TRBD1 | TRBJ1-6 | TRBV20-1
CASSRMGAPTYEQYF | TGTGCCAGCAGCCGGATGGGGGCCCCGACCTACGAGCAGTACTTC | 15 | few | - | TRBJ2-7 | TRBV3-1
CASSFAAYLGDEQFF | TGCGCCAGCAGCTTTGCAGCTTACCTCGGAGATGAGCAGTTCTTC | 15 | few | - | TRBJ2-1 | TRBV5-1
CSVAIHSGHKGGGRSYNEQFF | TGCAGCGTTGCTATTCATTCGGGACATAAAGGGGGAGGCAGGTCCTACAATGAGCAGTTCTTC | 21 | - | - | TRBJ2-1 | TRBV29-1
CASSLAQPRGSEAFF | TGCGCCAGCAGCTTGGCCCAGCCGAGGGGATCCGAAGCTTTCTTT | 15 | many | - | TRBJ1-1 | TRBV5-1
CASSLGRKLFF | TGTGCCAGCAGCTTAGGGCGGAAACTGTTTTTT | 11 | - | - | TRBJ1-4 | TRBV11-2
CASSSMGMSVYEQYF | TGTGCCAGCAGCTCCATGGGTATGTCGGTGTACGAGCAGTACTTC | 15 | few | - | TRBJ2-7 | TRBV7-9
CASSLQGRTDTQYF | TGTGCCAGCAGCTTACAGGGTCGCACAGATACGCAGTATTTT | 14 | many | - | TRBJ2-3 | TRBV7-4
CATSRFTDTQYF | TGTGCCACCAGTCGCTTCACAGATACGCAGTATTTT | 12 | few | - | TRBJ2-3 | TRBV15
CASSPGRLAGVQSSYEQYF | TGTGCCAGCAGCCCGGGACGACTAGCGGGAGTCCAAAGCTCCTACGAGCAGTACTTC | 19 | few | TRBD2 | TRBJ2-7 | TRBV27
CASSFSDGLYEQYF | TGTGCCAGCAGCTTCTCCGACGGACTCTACGAGCAGTACTTC | 14 | few | - | TRBJ2-7 | TRBV11-3
CSVWTGLEPWQYF | TGCAGCGTTTGGACGGGATTGGAACCTTGGCAGTACTTC | 13 | - | - | TRBJ2-7 | TRBV29-1
CASSQRVGTGGLPNTGELFF | TGCGCCAGCAGCCAAAGGGTTGGGACAGGGGGCCTTCCCAACACCGGGGAGCTGTTTTTT | 20 | few | TRBD1 | TRBJ2-2 | TRBV4-3
CAWSPGTSGNTIYF | TGTGCCTGGAGCCCCGGGACCTCTGGAAACACCATATATTTT | 14 | - | - | TRBJ1-3 | TRBV30